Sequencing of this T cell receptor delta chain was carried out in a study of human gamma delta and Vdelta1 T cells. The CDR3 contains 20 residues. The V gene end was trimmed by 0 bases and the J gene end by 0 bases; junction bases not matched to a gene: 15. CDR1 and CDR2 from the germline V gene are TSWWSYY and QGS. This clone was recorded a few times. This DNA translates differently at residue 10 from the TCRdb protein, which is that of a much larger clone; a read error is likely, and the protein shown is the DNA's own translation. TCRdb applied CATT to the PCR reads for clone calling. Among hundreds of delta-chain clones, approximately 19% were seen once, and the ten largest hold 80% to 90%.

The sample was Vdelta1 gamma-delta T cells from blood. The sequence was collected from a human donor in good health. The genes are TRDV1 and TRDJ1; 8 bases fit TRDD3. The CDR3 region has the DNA TGTGCTCTTGGGGAACTGAGGGGATACATATCACACGTTTACACCGATAAACTCATCTTT. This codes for CALGELRGYISHVYTDKLIF.